The 8 T cell receptor beta chains below all came from one sample that was sequenced in a study of identical twins' blood T cells. Each CDR3 protein is one row after TCRdb ran MiXCR on the 5' RACE reads. The sample contains around 380,000 distinct CDR3 sequences, roughly 27% of which appear only once. The sample comprised PBMCs. All receptors derive from a woman between 18 and 50 years old in good health.

Turning to this clonotype: One end of the junction is discordant with germline, which a read error may explain. The gene calls are TRBV5-1 and TRBJ2-7; D call uncertain. Germline V lookup: CDR1 SGHRS, CDR2 YFSETQ. This CDR3 region has 14 residues. The CDR3 nucleotides are TGCGCCAGCTGCTTGGGGTCGAGAAACTACGAACAGTACTTC. Translating it yields CASCLGSRNYEQYF.

V is TRBV20-1 and J is TRBJ1-1; D possibly corresponds to TRBD1 (5 bases). In germline, CDR1 is DFQATT, CDR2 SNEGSKA (reference sequence). CDR3 length: 11 residues. V lost 2 bases and J lost 11, with 12 bases in between. The DNA for the CDR3 is TGCAGTGCTAGATTCCAGGGTTGGGCTTTCTTT. This gives the protein CSARFQGWAFF.

A remark on this clonotype: It is likely a read error, because the conserved phenylalanine at the end of the CDR3 is missing. This chain connects TRBV29-1 to TRBJ1-2; D gene unclear. The CDR3 spans 13 residues. V was trimmed by 7 bases and J by 2 bases, leaving 14 bases between them. Germline CDR1 is SQVTM and CDR2 is ANQGSEA. This chain's CDR3 is CSAGEGVNYGYTL. CDR3 nucleotide sequence: TGCAGCGCCGGAGAGGGAGTAAACTATGGCTACACCTTA.

This clonotype was recorded a few times. The chain employs TRBV15 and TRBJ2-7; D could derive from TRBD1 or TRBD2 (6 bases each). V was trimmed by 0 bases and J by 1 base, leaving 19 bases between them. Germline lookup yields CDR1 LNHNV and CDR2 YYDKDF (reference sequence). CDR3 length: 18 amino acids. The CDR3 region is CATSRDRGRGVYSYEQYF. The CDR3 DNA sequence: TGTGCCACCAGCAGAGATCGGGGTAGGGGGGTTTATTCCTACGAGCAGTACTTC.

This clonotype was recorded many times. The chain uses TRBV3-1 and TRBJ1-6; a possible D gene is TRBD1 (5 bases). Trimming took off 1 base at V and 10 bases at J, with 11 bases between the two ends. This CDR3 has 14 amino acids. Germline values: CDR1 LGHDT, CDR2 YNNKEL (reference sequence). The CDR3 bases are TGTGCCAGCAGCCAAGGGGGGTTTCTCTCACCCCTCCACTTT. This encodes CASSQGGFLSPLHF.

The sample holds many counts of this clonotype. The V gene is TRBV5-6, the J gene TRBJ1-1; D ambiguous. Trimming took off 4 bases at V and 5 bases at J, with 12 bases between the two ends. Looked up from germline, CDR1 is SGHDT and CDR2 is YYEEEE. The CDR3 length is 13 residues. The CDR3 loop is CASSVRVWTEAFF. The CDR3 nucleotides are TGTGCCAGCAGCGTCCGTGTTTGGACTGAAGCTTTCTTT.

The chain has TRBV4-3 and TRBJ1-5, with no clear D. The germline CDR1 and CDR2 sequences are LGHNA and YSLEER. This CDR3 region has 15 residues. V lost 4 bases and J 7 bases, leaving 17 bases between the germline ends. CDR3 in amino acids: CASSRVLSLGQPQHF. The CDR3 coding sequence is TGCGCCAGCAGCCGCGTTCTCTCCCTGGGACAGCCCCAGCATTTT.

The rearrangement uses TRBV3-1 and TRBJ2-7; 9 bases line up with TRBD1. The CDR3 runs 14 residues. CDR1 is LGHDT and CDR2 is YNNKEL in the germline V gene (reference sequence). The junction had 8 bases not matched to a gene; V was cut back by 4 bases and J by 7 bases. The CDR3 sequence: CASSLQTGGNEQYF. CDR3 sequence (DNA): TGTGCCAGCAGCCTACAAACAGGGGGCAATGAGCAGTACTTC.